Following are 11 T cell receptor beta chains from one sample sequenced in a study of T cells in Graves' hyperthyroidism and ophthalmopathy. Amplification of TCR beta CDR3 regions used RNA as the template. Initially, a first-round RT-PCR of the TCR CDR3 employed the HTBI primer set. TCRdb called the multiplex PCR reads again in MiXCR, with one record for every CDR3 protein. The table lists 360,000 or so distinct CDR3 sequences, roughly 15% of them singletons. Sequenced: blood. These receptors came from a woman in her sixties with Graves' ophthalmopathy.

The chain is built from TRBV10-3 and TRBJ2-7, with 10 bases fitting TRBD2. Trimming at V came to 5 bases and at J to 4 bases, leaving 5 bases not matched to a gene. Per germline, CDR1 ENHRY and CDR2 SYGVKD. CDR3 length: 14 amino acids. In DNA, the CDR3 is TGTGCCATCAGTATGGGACTAGCGCGATACGAGCAGTACTTC. This sequence encodes CAISMGLARYEQYF.

This clonotype was seen a handful of times. The chain combines TRBV28 with TRBJ2-4, with 13 bases lining up with TRBD2. Germline CDR1 is MDHEN and CDR2 is SYDVKM. Losses at the gene ends were 4 bases for V and 4 bases for J; bases not matched to a gene: 4. This CDR3 comprises 16 residues. The CDR3 DNA follows: TGTGCCAGCAGTTACCCACTAGCGGGGGGGAAAAACATTCAGTACTTC. As protein: CASSYPLAGGKNIQYF.

V and J are TRBV7-3 and TRBJ2-3; TRBD2 matches at 8 bases. Trimming at V came to 6 bases and at J to 3 bases, leaving 11 bases not matched to a gene. Per germline, CDR1 SGHTA and CDR2 FQGTGA. There are 16 residues in the CDR3. The CDR3 loop is CASSRGSSGMTDTQYF. DNA for the CDR3: TGTGCCAGCAGTAGGGGGAGTAGCGGGATGACAGATACGCAGTATTTT.

This clonotype was observed many times. The rearrangement joins TRBV30 to TRBJ2-1; 10 bases agree with TRBD2. Per germline, CDR1 GTSNPN and CDR2 SVGIG (reference sequence). V gave up 3 bases and J gave up 4 bases; unmatched junction bases: 6. This CDR3 spans 15 amino acids. CDR3 loop: CAWRPLAGVYNEQFF. CDR3 nucleotides: TGTGCCTGGAGGCCCCTAGCGGGGGTTTACAATGAGCAGTTCTTC.

This clonotype was detected many times. The gene calls are TRBV15 and TRBJ2-1; D ambiguous. V lost 4 bases and J 0 bases, leaving 4 bases between the germline ends. Germline V CDR1 and CDR2: LNHNV, YYDKDF (reference sequence). This CDR3 has 13 amino acids. The CDR3 spells CATSIFSYNEQFF. The CDR3 DNA sequence: TGTGCCACCAGCATCTTCTCCTACAATGAGCAGTTCTTC.

This clonotype has ten or more counts. The chain uses TRBV12-3 or TRBV12-4 and TRBJ2-7; D uncertain. This CDR3 is built from 14 residues. V was pared by 7 bases and J by 4 bases, with 17 bases between. The CDR3 is CASTTPARRYEQYF. CDR3 bases: TGTGCCAGCACCACCCCGGCCCGCAGATACGAGCAGTACTTC.

V and J are TRBV5-1 and TRBJ2-5, with 10 positions matching TRBD1. Germline V gene data show CDR1 as SGHRS and CDR2 as YFSETQ. V shed 3 bases, J shed 5 bases, and the junction held 7 bases outside the gene matches. The CDR3 extends over 15 amino acids. CDR3 residues: CASSSGQGIGETQYF. The DNA of the CDR3 is TGCGCCAGCAGCTCGGGACAGGGGATCGGGGAGACCCAGTACTTC.

This clonotype was observed many times. V gene TRBV3-1 combines with J gene TRBJ2-7, with D possibly TRBD1 on 6 matching bases. CDR1 is LGHDT, CDR2 YNNKEL, per germline (reference sequence). The CDR3 has 13 residues. V dropped 5 bases and J dropped 5 bases, with 13 bases sitting between them. The CDR3 sequence: CASSSRDNDEQYF. The CDR3 nucleotides read TGTGCCAGCAGCTCCCGGGACAATGACGAGCAGTACTTC.

This clonotype appeared many times. This chain uses TRBV12-5 with TRBJ2-7; 14 bases align to TRBD2. Germline V lookup: CDR1 LGHNT, CDR2 FRNRAP. This CDR3 is built from 14 residues. V trimming: 5 bases; J trimming: 6 bases; junction bases outside the gene matches: 3. The CDR3 loop reads CASGDGLAGGEQYF. As DNA, the CDR3 is TGTGCTAGTGGTGATGGACTAGCGGGAGGCGAGCAGTACTTC. The full variable domain, rest sourced from reference TRBV12-5 and TRBJ2-7, is DARVTQTPRHKVTEMGQEVTMRCQPILGHNTVFWYRQTMMQGLELLAYFRNRAPLDDSGMPKDRFSAEMPDATLATLKIQPSEPRDSAVYFCASGDGLAGGEQYFGPGTRLTVT.

This clonotype came up a few times. No conserved phenylalanine or tryptophan is present at the end of the CDR3, so a read error is the likely explanation. V gene TRBV7-9 combines with J gene TRBJ2-7, with TRBD2 matching 7 bases. The CDR3 consists of 12 residues. Unmatched junction bases numbered 6, after V lost 6 bases and J lost 7 bases. Looked up from germline, CDR1 is SEHNR and CDR2 is FQNEAQ (reference sequence). Here the CDR3 DNA reads TGTGCCAGCAGTCGGGGGGAGTGGGAGCAGTACCTC. As protein: CASSRGEWEQYL.

This clonotype has ten or more counts. The V gene is TRBV12-3 or TRBV12-4, the J gene TRBJ2-1; D could derive from TRBD1 or TRBD2 (5 bases each). CDR3 length: 14 amino acids. The V end lost 5 bases, the J end lost 7 bases, and 15 bases lay between the germline ends. The CDR3 coding sequence is TGTGCCAGCAGTCTCAGCCGGGACGGGAATGAGCAGTTCTTC. Its translation is CASSLSRDGNEQFF.